This entry lists 25 T cell receptor beta chains sequenced from one sample in a study of T cell responses to AZD1222 COVID-19 vaccine. Method: immunoSEQ multiplex PCR; TCRdb's copy keeps in-frame clones and lacks some. Of tens of thousands of clones in the sample, around nine tenths were seen once. The sample was peripheral blood, taken on day 0 of AZD1222 vaccination. These receptors originate from an adult in good health.

The chain recombines TRBV30 with TRBJ1-3; no definite D call. Germline loops: CDR1 GTSNPN, CDR2 SVGIG (reference sequence). With 5 bases removed from V and 0 bases from J, the gap between germline ends came to 11 bases. CDR3 length: 14 amino acids. The CDR3: CAWGTTFSGNTIYF. CDR3 sequence (DNA): TGTGCCTGGGGCACAACCTTCTCTGGAAACACCATATATTTT.

This rearrangement joins TRBV6-5 to TRBJ1-3; 7 positions agree with TRBD1. This CDR3 has 16 residues. Germline-derived CDR1 and CDR2 are MNHEY and SVGAGI. J gave up 0 bases and V 6 bases, and 8 bases lay outside the gene matches. CDR3 nucleotides: TGTGCCAGCAGCTACCGACAGGGCCACTCTGGAAACACCATATATTTT. Its translation is CASSYRQGHSGNTIYF.

CDR3 loop: CASSPSGGGFSTQFF. The CDR3, as DNA: TGTGCCAGCAGCCCTAGCGGGGGGGGATTTAGTACCCAGTTCTTC. The J gene is TRBJ2-1, the V gene TRBV6-4, with 12 bases that match TRBD2. The CDR3 contains 15 residues. Germline V lookup: CDR1 MRHNA, CDR2 SNTAGT. Unmatched junction bases numbered 13, after V lost 6 bases and J lost 13 bases.

The chain combines TRBV2 with TRBJ1-5; D unresolved. The CDR3 is 16 residues long. The germline CDR1 and CDR2 sequences are SNHLY and FYNNEI. V lost 1 base, J lost 0 bases, and 10 bases lay in between. The CDR3 DNA follows: TGTGCCAGCAGTGAAGGTACAAGATATAGCAATCAGCCCCAGCATTTT. Protein sequence: CASSEGTRYSNQPQHF. Complete variable domain (other parts from reference TRBV2 and TRBJ1-5): EPEVTQTPSHQVTQMGQEVILRCVPISNHLYFYWYRQILGQKVEFLVSFYNNEISEKSEIFDDQFSVERPDGSNFTLKIRSTKLEDSAMYFCASSEGTRYSNQPQHFGDGTRLSIL.

This sequence joins TRBV7-3 and TRBJ2-1, with D maybe TRBD1 (6 bases). V was shortened by 5 bases and J by 6 bases, with 11 bases between the two germline ends. Germline CDR1 SGHTA, CDR2 FQGTGA. There are 13 residues in the CDR3. The DNA of the CDR3 is TGTGCCAGCAGCCCCCAGACAGGCAATGAGCAGTTCTTC. Residues: CASSPQTGNEQFF.

The J gene is TRBJ1-5, the V gene TRBV19; D is undetermined. The V and J ends lost 4 bases and 3 bases respectively, with 4 bases between them. The length of the CDR3 is 12 residues. CDR1 and CDR2 from the germline V gene are LNHDA and SQIVND (reference sequence). The CDR3 nucleotides read TGTGCCAGTAGTAAAGCCAATCAGCCCCAGCATTTT. This translates into CASSKANQPQHF.

This clone was seen only a few times. At one boundary the junction diverges from the germline segment, which might be a read error. The genes are TRBV13 and TRBJ1-2, with 7 bases lining up with TRBD1. Germline CDR1 and CDR2: PRHDT and FYEKMQ (reference sequence). The CDR3 length is 14 residues. CDR3 nucleotide sequence: TGTGCCAGCAGCCTAGGGGGCCTTAACTATGGCTACACCTTC. Encoded protein: CASSLGGLNYGYTF.

A few counts support this clone. V is TRBV7-2 and J is TRBJ2-7, with a tentative D call TRBD2 (5 bases). CDR1 and CDR2 (germline): SGHTA, FQGNSA. V lost 5 bases to trimming and J lost 3 bases, with 11 bases between them. This CDR3 is built from 13 residues. This CDR3 reads CASSIGLFYEQYF. DNA for the CDR3: TGTGCCAGCAGCATCGGACTGTTCTACGAGCAGTACTTC.

This chain connects TRBV6-2 or TRBV6-3 to TRBJ2-5; D possibly matches TRBD1 or TRBD2 (5 bases each). The CDR3 extends over 14 amino acids. The V end was cut by 5 bases, the J end by 7 bases, with 17 bases between. Germline assignment: CDR1 MNHEY and CDR2 SVGEGT. CDR3 protein: CASSPGTPVGTQYF. CDR3 coding DNA: TGTGCCAGCAGTCCCGGGACCCCTGTAGGGACCCAGTACTTC.

The genes are TRBV7-9 and TRBJ2-1, with a tentative D call TRBD2 (7 bases). The CDR3 has 16 amino acids. V was pared by 2 bases and J by 6 bases, with 17 bases between. CDR1 is SEHNR, CDR2 FQNEAQ, per germline (reference sequence). The CDR3 loop is CASSLLRGDYSNEQFF. The CDR3 DNA is TGTGCCAGCAGCTTACTTAGGGGGGACTACTCCAATGAGCAGTTCTTC.

The chain recombines TRBV7-2 with TRBJ1-2, with D uncertain. The CDR3 spans 17 residues. Trimming pared 2 bases from V and 0 bases from J, leaving 16 bases between. Germline V gene data show CDR1 as SGHTA and CDR2 as FQGNSA. This CDR3 is CASSLRRPRGSNYGYTF. CDR3 sequence (DNA): TGTGCCAGCAGCTTACGTAGACCCCGGGGATCTAACTATGGCTACACCTTC.

The chain links TRBV5-1 to TRBJ1-1; TRBD1 is a possible D gene (5 bases). The V end lost 0 bases, the J end lost 2 bases, and 8 bases lay between the germline ends. Germline-derived CDR1 and CDR2 are SGHRS and YFSETQ. CDR3 length: 14 amino acids. The CDR3 spells CASSLEGKNTEAFF. The CDR3 coding sequence is TGCGCCAGCAGCTTGGAGGGGAAAAACACTGAAGCTTTCTTT.

The chain combines TRBV6-5 with TRBJ1-6; 10 bases are a match to TRBD1. Unmatched junction bases numbered 4, after V lost 7 bases and J lost 7 bases. CDR1 and CDR2 from the germline V gene are MNHEY and SVGAGI. The CDR3 length is 14 residues. The chain's CDR3 is CASNGQGDNSPLHF. The CDR3 nucleotides read TGTGCCAGCAATGGACAGGGGGACAATTCACCCCTCCACTTT.

The chain employs TRBV6-5 and TRBJ2-3, with 7 positions matching TRBD2. Unmatched junction bases numbered 6, after V lost 6 bases and J lost 6 bases. Per germline, CDR1 MNHEY and CDR2 SVGAGI. This CDR3 is 13 amino acids long. The CDR3 sequence is CASSRLARDTQYF. In DNA form, the CDR3 reads TGTGCCAGCAGCAGACTAGCCAGGGATACGCAGTATTTT.

The chain couples TRBV11-2 to TRBJ1-3; D call uncertain. The CDR3 consists of 14 residues. Germline loops: CDR1 SGHAT, CDR2 FQNNGV. V gave up 3 bases and J gave up 0 bases, with 6 bases separating them. CDR3 region: CASSLAISGNTIYF. Written as DNA, the CDR3 is TGTGCCAGCAGCTTGGCGATCTCTGGAAACACCATATATTTT.

The J gene is TRBJ1-1, the V gene TRBV19; D uncertain. Germline V gives CDR1 LNHDA, CDR2 SQIVND (reference sequence). Trimming took 6 bases from V and 4 from J, leaving 21 bases between them. This CDR3 contains 16 residues. CDR3 DNA sequence: TGTGCCAGTAGCCCAATAGATATTCGGGGTTCCACTGAAGCTTTCTTT. It is translated as CASSPIDIRGSTEAFF.

This clone was picked up a small number of times. The V gene is TRBV13, the J gene TRBJ2-2; 7 positions match TRBD1. CDR1 is PRHDT and CDR2 is FYEKMQ in the germline V gene (reference sequence). With 5 bases clipped from V and 6 bases from J, the junction kept 12 bases outside the gene matches. This CDR3 is built from 16 residues. The CDR3 sequence: CASSPRQGLSPGELFF. DNA for the CDR3: TGTGCCAGCAGCCCACGACAGGGCCTCTCCCCCGGGGAGCTGTTTTTT.

V is TRBV6-5 and J is TRBJ2-7; D unresolved. Germline loops: CDR1 MNHEY, CDR2 SVGAGI. Trimming stripped 2 bases from V and 2 bases from J, with 7 bases between. The CDR3 totals 13 residues. The DNA of the CDR3 is TGTGCCAGCAGTTACGGCTCACCCTACGAGCAGTACTTC. It yields the protein CASSYGSPYEQYF.

This clone was observed a handful of times. This chain uses TRBV4-3 with TRBJ2-5; 10 bases match TRBD2. Trimming removed 1 base from V and 0 bases from J; junction bases left unmatched: 11. CDR3 size: 19 residues. Germline values: CDR1 LGHNA, CDR2 YSLEER. CDR3 nucleotides: TGCGCCAGCAGCCAAGGGGTTGGGATTAGCGGGGGGTACCAAGAGACCCAGTACTTC. Translating it yields CASSQGVGISGGYQETQYF.

The chain links TRBV4-1 to TRBJ2-6; tentative D call: TRBD2 (7 bases). The CDR3 contains 18 residues. V was shortened by 0 bases and J by 4 bases, with 16 bases between the two germline ends. The germline V gene encodes CDR1 MGHRA and CDR2 YSYEKL. In nucleotides, the CDR3 is TGCGCCAGCAGCCAAGATACACGGGGGGCCAGGGGGGCCAACGTCCTGACTTTC. This codes for CASSQDTRGARGANVLTF.

This chain uses TRBV11-3 with TRBJ2-1, with D possibly being TRBD2 (5 bases). CDR3 length: 13 residues. Per the germline V gene, CDR1 is SGHNT and CDR2 is YENEEA. The germline V and J ends were trimmed by 8 bases and 3 bases, with 11 bases remaining between them. CDR3 region: CASSASSYNEQFF. The DNA of the CDR3 is TGTGCCAGCTCGGCTAGCAGCTACAATGAGCAGTTCTTC.

This clone showed up just once. The V and J genes are TRBV5-1 and TRBJ1-2; D is perhaps TRBD1 (6 bases). The CDR3 has 13 residues. The V end was cut by 4 bases, the J end by 8 bases, with 15 bases between. Germline V gene data show CDR1 as SGHRS and CDR2 as YFSETQ. This chain's CDR3 is CASSITGTRGYTF. CDR3 DNA: TGCGCCAGCAGCATTACCGGGACACGCGGCTACACCTTC.

The rearrangement uses TRBV6-1 and TRBJ2-3; either TRBD1 or TRBD2 may fit D (6 bases each). V shed 6 bases and J shed 7 bases, with 26 bases lying between them. The CDR3 length is 17 residues. In germline, CDR1 is MNHNS, CDR2 SASEGT. The CDR3: CASREQGPGGGGNTQYF. Here the CDR3 DNA reads TGTGCCAGCAGGGAACAGGGACCTGGAGGAGGGGGGAATACGCAGTATTTT.

V and J are TRBV30 and TRBJ1-6; TRBD1 is a possible D gene (5 bases). Germline lookup yields CDR1 GTSNPN and CDR2 SVGIG (reference sequence). The length of the CDR3 is 13 residues. Trimming cost V 6 bases and J 2 bases, with 8 bases left between them. The CDR3 DNA is TGTGCCTGCAGGGTAACCTATAATTCACCCCTCCACTTT. Its translation is CACRVTYNSPLHF. Together with reference TRBV30 and TRBJ1-6, the CDR3 gives the full variable domain: SQTIHQWPATLVQPVGSPLSLECTVEGTSNPNLYWYRQAAGRGLQLLFYSVGIGQISSEVPQNLSASRPQDRQFILSSKKLLLSDSGFYLCACRVTYNSPLHFGNGTRLTVT.

The rearrangement joins TRBV5-1 to TRBJ2-3, with 9 bases fitting TRBD1. From germline, CDR1 is SGHRS and CDR2 YFSETQ. This CDR3 has 17 residues. V shed 3 bases, J shed 0 bases, and the junction held 8 bases outside the gene matches. This CDR3 is CASSSMTGQGSTDTQYF. DNA of the CDR3: TGCGCCAGCAGCTCGATGACCGGACAGGGGAGCACAGATACGCAGTATTTT.